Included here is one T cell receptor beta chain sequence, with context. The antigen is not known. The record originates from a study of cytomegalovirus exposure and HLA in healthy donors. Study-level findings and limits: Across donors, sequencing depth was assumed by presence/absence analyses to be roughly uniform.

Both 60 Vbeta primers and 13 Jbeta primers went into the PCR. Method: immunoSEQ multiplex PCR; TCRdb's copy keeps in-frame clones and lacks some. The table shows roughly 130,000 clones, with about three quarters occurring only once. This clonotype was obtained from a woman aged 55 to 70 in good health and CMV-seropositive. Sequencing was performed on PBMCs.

Here the CDR3 DNA reads TGTGCCAGCAGCAGTCACAGGGCGCCTCAGCCCCAGCATTTT. This encodes CASSSHRAPQPQHF. This chain links TRBV6-5 with TRBJ1-5, with a possible D match to TRBD1 (6 bases). Per the germline V gene, CDR1 is MNHEY and CDR2 is SVGAGI. The CDR3 runs to 14 residues. Trimming stripped 6 bases from V and 6 bases from J, with 15 bases between.